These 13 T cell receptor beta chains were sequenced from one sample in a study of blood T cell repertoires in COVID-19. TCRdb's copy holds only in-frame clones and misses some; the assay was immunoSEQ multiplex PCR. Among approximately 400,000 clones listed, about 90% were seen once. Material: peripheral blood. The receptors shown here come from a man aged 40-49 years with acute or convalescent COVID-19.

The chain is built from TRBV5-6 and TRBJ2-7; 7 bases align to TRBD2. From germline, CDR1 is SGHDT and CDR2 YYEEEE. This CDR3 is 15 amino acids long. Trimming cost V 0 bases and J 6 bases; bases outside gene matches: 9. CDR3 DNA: TGTGCCAGCAGCTTGGCGCTAGCGGAGGGCCGCGAGCAGTACTTC. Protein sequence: CASSLALAEGREQYF. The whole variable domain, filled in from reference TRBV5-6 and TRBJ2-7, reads DAGVTQSPTHLIKTRGQQVTLRCSPKSGHDTVSWYQQALGQGPQFIFQYYEEEERQRGNFPDRFSGHQFPNYSSELNVNALLLGDSALYLCASSLALAEGREQYFGPGTRLTVT.

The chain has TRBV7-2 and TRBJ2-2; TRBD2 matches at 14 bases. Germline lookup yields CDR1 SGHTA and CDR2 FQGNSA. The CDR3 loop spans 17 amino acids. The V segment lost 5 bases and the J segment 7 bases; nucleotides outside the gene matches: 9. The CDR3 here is CASSPRTSGGYFGELFF. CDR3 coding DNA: TGTGCCAGCAGCCCTAGGACTAGCGGGGGGTACTTCGGGGAGCTGTTTTTT.

The DNA of the CDR3 is TGCGCCAGCAGCCAAGATTATAACGAGCAGTACTTC. Its protein is CASSQDYNEQYF. The rearrangement uses TRBV4-1 and TRBJ2-7, with D hard to call. V shed 0 bases and J shed 5 bases, with 5 bases lying between them. Germline V CDR1 and CDR2: MGHRA, YSYEKL. The CDR3 spans 12 residues.

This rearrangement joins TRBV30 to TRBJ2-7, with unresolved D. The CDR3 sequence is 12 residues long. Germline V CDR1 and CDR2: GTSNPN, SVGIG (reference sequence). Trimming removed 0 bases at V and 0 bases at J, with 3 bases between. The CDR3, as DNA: TGTGCCTGGAGTGTCGGCTCCTACGAGCAGTACTTC. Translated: CAWSVGSYEQYF.

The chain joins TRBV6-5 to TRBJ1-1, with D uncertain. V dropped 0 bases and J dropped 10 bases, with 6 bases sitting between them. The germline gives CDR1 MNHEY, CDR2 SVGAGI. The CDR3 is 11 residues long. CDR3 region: CASSYSLGAFF. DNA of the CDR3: TGTGCCAGCAGTTACTCACTAGGAGCTTTCTTT.

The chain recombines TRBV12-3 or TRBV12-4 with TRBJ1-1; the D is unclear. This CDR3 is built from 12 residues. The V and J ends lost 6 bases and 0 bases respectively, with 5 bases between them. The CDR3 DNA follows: TGTGCCAGCAGGGTAGTGAACACTGAAGCTTTCTTT. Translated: CASRVVNTEAFF.

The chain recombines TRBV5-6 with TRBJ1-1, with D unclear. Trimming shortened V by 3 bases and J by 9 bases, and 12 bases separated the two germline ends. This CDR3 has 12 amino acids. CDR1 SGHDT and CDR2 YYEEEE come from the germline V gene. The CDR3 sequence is CASSSLSGKAFF. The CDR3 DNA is TGTGCCAGCAGCTCCCTCTCGGGGAAAGCTTTCTTT. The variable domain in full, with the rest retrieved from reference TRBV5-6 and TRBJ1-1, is DAGVTQSPTHLIKTRGQQVTLRCSPKSGHDTVSWYQQALGQGPQFIFQYYEEEERQRGNFPDRFSGHQFPNYSSELNVNALLLGDSALYLCASSSLSGKAFFGQGTRLTVV.

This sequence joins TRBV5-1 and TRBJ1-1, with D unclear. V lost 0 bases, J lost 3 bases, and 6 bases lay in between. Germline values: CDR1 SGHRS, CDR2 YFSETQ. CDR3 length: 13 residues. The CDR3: CASSLVGDTEAFF. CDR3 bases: TGCGCCAGCAGCTTGGTGGGAGACACTGAAGCTTTCTTT.

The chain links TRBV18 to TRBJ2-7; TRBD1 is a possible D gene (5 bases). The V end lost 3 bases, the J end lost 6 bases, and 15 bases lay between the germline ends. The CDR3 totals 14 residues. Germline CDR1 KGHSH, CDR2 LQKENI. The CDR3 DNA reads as TGTGCCAGCTCACCTAATCGACAGTTGGGCGAGCAGTACTTC. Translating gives CASSPNRQLGEQYF.

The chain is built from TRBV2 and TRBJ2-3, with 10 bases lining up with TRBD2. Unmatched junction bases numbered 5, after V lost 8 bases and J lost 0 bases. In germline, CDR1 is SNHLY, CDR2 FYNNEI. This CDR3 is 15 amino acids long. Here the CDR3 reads CASYLLAGSTDTQYF. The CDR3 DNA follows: TGTGCCAGCTATCTACTAGCGGGAAGCACAGATACGCAGTATTTT.

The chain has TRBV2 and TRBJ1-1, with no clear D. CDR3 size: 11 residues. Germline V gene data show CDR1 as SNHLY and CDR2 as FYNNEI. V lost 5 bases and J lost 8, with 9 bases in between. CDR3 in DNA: TGTGCCAGCAGTCCTCTCTCGGAAGCTTTCTTT. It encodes CASSPLSEAFF.

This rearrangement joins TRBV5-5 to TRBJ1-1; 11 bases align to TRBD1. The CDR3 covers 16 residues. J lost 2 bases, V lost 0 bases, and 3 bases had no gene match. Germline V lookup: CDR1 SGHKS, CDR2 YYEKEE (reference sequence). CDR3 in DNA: TGTGCCAGCAGCTTGGCCGGGACAGGGGGAAACACTGAAGCTTTCTTT. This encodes CASSLAGTGGNTEAFF.

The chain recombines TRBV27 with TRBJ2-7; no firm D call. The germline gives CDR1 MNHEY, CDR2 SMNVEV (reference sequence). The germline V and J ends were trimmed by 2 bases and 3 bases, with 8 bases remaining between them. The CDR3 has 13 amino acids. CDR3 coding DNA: TGTGCCAGCAGTTTAGGGCCGTACTACGAGCAGTACTTC. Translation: CASSLGPYYEQYF.